The rows below give T cell receptor beta chains drawn from one sample of a study of T cell responses to AZD1222 COVID-19 vaccine. Data came from immunoSEQ multiplex PCR; TCRdb stores just in-frame clones and leaves some out. The profile shows under 95,000 clones, nearly 90% of them singletons. The sample here was peripheral blood, taken on day 0 of AZD1222 vaccination. Every receptor here comes from an adult in good health. The CDR3 runs from the conserved cysteine through the conserved F or W. A D gene is named only where the DNA matches it firmly. Not all rows give a size; the values are once, few, many and, for expanded clones, a class.

CDR3 length | D gene | clone size | J gene | V gene | CDR3 protein | CDR3 DNA
15 | . | . | TRBJ2-5 | TRBV6-5 | CASSYHSGQQETQYF | TGTGCCAGCAGTTATCACTCAGGCCAACAAGAGACCCAGTACTTC
17 | TRBD1 | few | TRBJ1-2 | TRBV14 | CASSQVEGAMGRGGYTF | TGTGCCAGCAGCCAAGTGGAGGGGGCGATGGGGAGAGGTGGCTACACCTTC
19 | TRBD1 | . | TRBJ2-6 | TRBV3-1/TRBV3-2 | CASSQVRGDRVSGANVLTF | TGTGCCAGCAGCCAAGTCCGGGGGGACAGGGTCTCTGGGGCCAACGTCCTGACTTTC
17 | . | . | TRBJ2-7 | TRBV3-1/TRBV3-2 | CASSQDLRGRLDYEQYF | TGTGCCAGCAGCCAAGATCTAAGGGGACGGTTGGACTACGAGCAGTACTTC
15 | TRBD1 | . | TRBJ1-5 | TRBV19 | CASTPGTGGGQPQHF | TGTGCCAGTACCCCAGGGACAGGAGGAGGTCAGCCCCAGCATTTT
14 | . | . | TRBJ2-3 | TRBV5-5 | CASSLRQAPDTQYF | TGTGCCAGCAGCCTACGACAGGCCCCAGATACGCAGTATTTT
12 | TRBD1 | . | TRBJ2-1 | TRBV25-1 | CASRTTGDEQFF | TGTGCCAGCCGCACTACAGGGGATGAGCAGTTCTTC
14 | . | . | TRBJ1-2 | TRBV7-9 | CASSFSRGSTGYTF | TGTGCCAGCAGCTTCTCAAGGGGTTCTACGGGCTACACCTTC
15 | TRBD1 | . | TRBJ2-4 | TRBV18 | CASSPLTGSKNIQYF | TGTGCCAGCTCACCCCTGACAGGGTCCAAAAACATTCAGTACTTC
16 | TRBD1 | . | TRBJ2-1 | TRBV4-1 | CASSPGQGVVSNEQFF | TGCGCCAGCAGCCCCGGACAGGGGGTTGTCTCCAATGAGCAGTTCTTC
14 | . | once | TRBJ2-2 | TRBV6-1 | CASSDRGRGGELFF | TGTGCCAGCAGTGACCGGGGCCGGGGCGGGGAGCTGTTTTTT
15 | . | . | TRBJ1-3 | TRBV5-6 | CASSSDRNSGNTIYF | TGTGCCAGCAGCTCCGACAGGAACTCTGGAAACACCATATATTTT
11 | . | . | TRBJ1-2 | TRBV28 | CASSKNYGYTF | TGTGCCAGCAGTAAGAACTATGGCTACACCTTC
15 | . | once | TRBJ1-5 | TRBV5-8 | CASSLVLGRDQPQHF | TGTGCCAGCAGCTTGGTACTAGGGAGGGATCAGCCCCAGCATTTT
15 | . | . | TRBJ1-5 | TRBV23-1 | CASSPPGRANQPQHF | TGCGCCAGCAGTCCTCCGGGCAGGGCCAATCAGCCCCAGCATTTT
13 | . | . | TRBJ2-7 | TRBV9 | CASSGTDSYEQYF | TGTGCCAGCAGCGGGACAGACTCCTACGAGCAGTACTTC
16 | . | . | TRBJ2-7 | TRBV4-3 | CASSQPSRGRSGEQYF | TGCGCCAGCAGCCAACCGAGTCGGGGCCGGTCGGGCGAGCAGTACTTC
15 | TRBD1 | . | TRBJ1-2 | TRBV19 | CASSPRQGAGYGYTF | TGTGCCAGTAGCCCGAGACAGGGGGCTGGCTATGGCTACACCTTC
16 | TRBD2 | . | TRBJ2-7 | TRBV18 | CASSQGLAGALREQYF | TGTGCCAGCTCCCAGGGACTAGCGGGGGCCCTCAGGGAGCAGTACTTC
15 | TRBD1 | . | TRBJ2-3 | TRBV2 | CASSSLGQGANTQYF | TGTGCCAGCAGCTCCCTAGGGCAGGGGGCAAATACGCAGTATTTT
11 | . | . | TRBJ1-2 | TRBV2 | CALQGNYGYTF | TGTGCCCTGCAGGGAAACTATGGCTACACCTTC
15 | . | . | TRBJ1-5 | TRBV6-5 | CASSFRRSSNQPQHF | TGTGCCAGCTCGTTTCGGAGAAGTAGCAATCAGCCCCAGCATTTT
15 | . | few | TRBJ1-4 | TRBV7-8 | CASSLAWSSNEKLFF | TGTGCCAGCAGCTTAGCATGGTCTTCAAATGAAAAACTGTTTTTT
19 | . | . | TRBJ2-6 | TRBV6-2/TRBV6-3 | CASSTPPQSIHSGANVLTF | TGTGCCAGCAGTACCCCCCCACAGTCAATCCACTCTGGGGCCAACGTCCTGACTTTC
14 | TRBD1 | . | TRBJ2-5 | TRBV3-1/TRBV3-2 | CASSEAGGWETQYF | TGTGCCAGCAGCGAGGCAGGGGGTTGGGAGACCCAGTACTTC
14 | . | . | TRBJ2-1 | TRBV7-3 | CASSFGDHHNEQFF | TGTGCCAGCAGCTTCGGGGACCACCACAATGAGCAGTTCTTC
14 | . | . | TRBJ2-7 | TRBV7-9 | CASSLDRTSYEQYF | TGTGCCAGCAGCTTAGATCGGACGTCCTACGAGCAGTACTTC
13 | TRBD2 | . | TRBJ2-5 | TRBV6-5 | CASRDSGGETQYF | TGTGCCAGCAGGGATAGCGGGGGAGAGACCCAGTACTTC
13 | . | . | TRBJ2-2 | TRBV6-5 | CASSYPNTGELFF | TGTGCCAGCAGTTACCCGAACACCGGGGAGCTGTTTTTT
16 | TRBD1 | once | TRBJ2-2 | TRBV2 | CASSSRTGANTGELFF | TGTGCCAGCAGTTCTCGGACAGGCGCGAACACCGGGGAGCTGTTTTTT
16 | TRBD1 | . | TRBJ1-5 | TRBV7-2 | CASSRTQGRGNQPQHF | TGTGCCAGCAGCCGTACACAGGGGAGAGGCAATCAGCCCCAGCATTTT
19 | . | . | TRBJ1-5 | TRBV9 | CASSAGGLRWLYSNQPQHF | TGTGCCAGCAGCGCGGGTGGGCTTCGGTGGCTCTATAGCAATCAGCCCCAGCATTTT
18 | TRBD1 | . | TRBJ1-1 | TRBV27 | CASSLFYPTGGLNGEAFF | TGTGCCAGCAGTTTGTTTTACCCGACAGGGGGTCTAAATGGTGAAGCTTTCTTT
14 | . | . | TRBJ1-3 | TRBV25-1 | CASGHLNSGNTIYF | TGTGCCAGCGGCCACTTGAACTCTGGAAACACCATATATTTT
14 | . | once | TRBJ2-2 | TRBV5-1 | CATKYSGNTGELFF | TGCGCCACCAAGTATAGCGGGAACACCGGGGAGCTGTTTTTT
13 | . | . | TRBJ1-2 | TRBV5-1 | CASSLDANYGYTF | TGCGCCAGCAGCTTGGATGCGAACTATGGCTACACCTTC
14 | . | . | TRBJ1-5 | TRBV2 | CASKRSWGNQPQHF | TGTGCCAGCAAAAGAAGTTGGGGCAATCAGCCCCAGCATTTT
16 | . | . | TRBJ1-3 | TRBV10-3 | CAISERAGRSGNTIYF | TGTGCCATCAGTGAGCGAGCGGGACGGTCTGGAAACACCATATATTTT
17 | TRBD1 | . | TRBJ2-4 | TRBV19 | CASSAWGQGADKNIQYF | TGTGCCAGTAGTGCCTGGGGACAGGGGGCTGACAAAAACATTCAGTACTTC
17 | TRBD2 | . | TRBJ2-1 | TRBV4-1 | CASSQDGRRGNYNEQFF | TGCGCCAGCAGCCAAGACGGTAGGCGGGGGAACTACAATGAGCAGTTCTTC
14 | . | . | TRBJ1-2 | TRBV4-1 | CASSQPDLNYGYTF | TGCGCCAGCAGCCAACCGGACCTTAACTATGGCTACACCTTC
15 | . | . | TRBJ2-7 | TRBV7-2 | CASSLDGGDFYEQYF | TGTGCCAGCAGCTTAGATGGAGGGGACTTCTACGAGCAGTACTTC
14 | . | . | TRBJ1-2 | TRBV10-3 | CAISGMELLYGYTF | TGTGCCATCAGTGGTATGGAGCTACTCTATGGCTACACCTTC
15 | TRBD1 | once | TRBJ1-5 | TRBV28 | CASSPGGQGYQPQHF | TGTGCCAGCAGCCCGGGGGGACAGGGGTATCAGCCCCAGCATTTT
17 | TRBD2 | . | TRBJ2-2 | TRBV2 | CASSEPSGGSNTGELFF | TGTGCCAGCAGTGAGCCTAGCGGGGGGTCGAACACCGGGGAGCTGTTTTTT
17 | TRBD1 | few | TRBJ1-3 | TRBV5-6 | CASSLGTGVGSGNTIYF | TGTGCCAGCAGCTTGGGGACAGGGGTCGGCTCTGGAAACACCATATATTTT
13 | . | . | TRBJ1-2 | TRBV2 | CASGLRESYGYTF | TGTGCCAGCGGTTTACGGGAGAGCTATGGCTACACCTTC
12 | . | . | TRBJ1-2 | TRBV19 | CASSTSGNGYTF | TGTGCCAGTAGTACCTCCGGTAATGGCTACACCTTC
15 | . | . | TRBJ1-5 | TRBV4-1 | CASSQVAAGNQPQHF | TGCGCCAGCAGCCAAGTCGCGGCAGGCAATCAGCCCCAGCATTTT
17 | TRBD2 | . | TRBJ2-1 | TRBV6-2/TRBV6-3 | CASSYSPLAGVYNEQFF | TGTGCCAGCAGTTACTCCCCACTAGCGGGGGTATACAATGAGCAGTTCTTC
15 | . | once | TRBJ2-7 | TRBV18 | CASSLRDKGPYEQYF | TGTGCCAGCTCACTCCGGGACAAGGGACCCTACGAGCAGTACTTC
15 | TRBD1 | . | TRBJ2-3 | TRBV7-9 | CASSSGTGRADTQYF | TGTGCCAGCAGTTCCGGGACAGGGCGGGCAGATACGCAGTATTTT
13 | . | . | TRBJ2-2 | TRBV6-5 | CASVDRLTGELFF | TGTGCCAGCGTCGACAGATTAACCGGGGAGCTGTTTTTT
13 | . | . | TRBJ1-1 | TRBV19 | CASSTPRNTEAFF | TGTGCCAGTAGTACCCCCCGAAACACTGAAGCTTTCTTT